This T cell receptor beta chain was profiled in a study of T-cell reconstitution after alpha-beta-depleted transplantation in children. A library of TCRbeta sequences, prepared with unique molecular identifiers, was generated. TCRdb passed the PCR reads through MiXCR, listing each CDR3 protein once. The sample has about 830,000 distinct CDR3 sequences; roughly 16% are singletons. The length of the CDR3 is 15 residues. The ends were cut back, 0 bases at V and 6 bases at J, with 12 bases in the middle. Germline V gene lookup returns CDR1 SEHNR and CDR2 FQNEAQ (reference sequence). V is TRBV7-9 and J is TRBJ1-5, with a tentative D call TRBD1 (5 bases). Material: PBMCs, mostly from graft donor cells, obtained 360 days after TCRalphabeta/CD19-depleted stem cell transplant. The TCR comes from a male patient aged 10 to 17 who had a stem cell transplant for acute lymphoblastic leukemia, so the T cells may come from the graft donor. CDR3: CASSLASTAGQPQHF. In nucleotides, the CDR3 is TGTGCCAGCAGCTTAGCCTCGACAGCAGGTCAGCCCCAGCATTTT.